Each of the 30 T cell receptor beta chains below was sequenced from the same sample in a study of blood T cell repertoires in COVID-19 (dated by TCRdb to the early 2020s). Library prep was done by the immunoSEQ multiplex PCR assay. Here the immuneACCESS table is served through TCRdb, limited to in-frame sequences with V and J called. Missing clones are a known gap in these copies; in checked studies unresolved V genes cover under half, and the rest lacks a known reason. For this sample the table gives roughly 450,000 clones, of which roughly 91% were detected only once. The ten largest make up under 0.7% of the sample. Material for sequencing was PBMCs or T cells enriched from blood (not recorded which). The receptors come from a man younger than 35 who had recovered from COVID-19.

The rearrangement uses TRBV29-1 and TRBJ2-1; D is perhaps TRBD2 (5 bases). The CDR3 covers 11 residues. V was trimmed by 7 bases and J by 6 bases, leaving 10 bases between them. The germline V gene has CDR1 SQVTM and CDR2 ANQGSEA. CDR3 sequence (DNA): TGCAGCGCTTATGCGGGCAATGAGCAGTTCTTC. As protein: CSAYAGNEQFF.

In DNA form, the CDR3 reads TGTGCCAGCAGCTTAGATCTGACCCCGGGGGCCCAGCATTTT. This sequence encodes CASSLDLTPGAQHF. The rearrangement links TRBV11-2 to TRBJ1-5; a weak D match, TRBD1 (5 bases). Trimming shortened V by 0 bases and J by 11 bases, and 14 bases separated the two germline ends. In germline, CDR1 is SGHAT, CDR2 FQNNGV. This CDR3 has 14 amino acids. Supplemented by reference TRBV11-2 and TRBJ1-5, the full variable domain reads EAGVAQSPRYKIIEKRQSVAFWCNPISGHATLYWYQQILGQGPKLLIQFQNNGVVDDSQLPKDRFSAERLKGVDSTLKIQPAKLEDSAVYLCASSLDLTPGAQHFGDGTRLSIL.

This chain joins TRBV11-2 and TRBJ1-1; D is undetermined. Germline V gene lookup returns CDR1 SGHAT and CDR2 FQNNGV. The V and J ends lost 0 bases and 0 bases respectively, with 17 bases between them. CDR3 length equals 18 residues. The CDR3 loop reads CASSLDFRGSRMNTEAFF. CDR3 DNA: TGTGCCAGCAGCTTAGATTTTCGCGGATCCCGAATGAACACTGAAGCTTTCTTT.

The CDR3 protein is CASSLGGQGVEQYF. The CDR3 DNA reads as TGCGCCAGCAGCTTGGGTGGACAGGGAGTCGAGCAGTACTTC. The chain recombines TRBV5-1 with TRBJ2-7; 8 bases line up with TRBD1. CDR1 and CDR2 from the germline V gene are SGHRS and YFSETQ. The CDR3 contains 14 residues. J gave up 6 bases and V 0 bases, and 5 bases lay outside the gene matches.

This clone was observed a single time. This chain joins TRBV6-5 and TRBJ1-4; 7 bases fit TRBD1. The ends lost 6 bases at V and 7 bases at J; junction bases unmatched: 8. Germline CDR1 and CDR2: MNHEY and SVGAGI. The CDR3 is 14 amino acids. CDR3 in amino acids: CASRTTRDSEKLFF. The CDR3 nucleotides are TGTGCCAGCAGGACGACCCGGGACAGTGAAAAACTGTTTTTT.

CDR3 nucleotide sequence: TGTGCCATCAAACAATCGGGCACTGAAGCTTTCTTT. Protein product: CAIKQSGTEAFF. The gene calls are TRBV10-3 and TRBJ1-1, with unresolved D. The CDR3 loop spans 12 amino acids. In germline, CDR1 is ENHRY, CDR2 SYGVKD. Trimming took off 7 bases at V and 4 bases at J, with 10 bases between the two ends.

The genes are TRBV7-9 and TRBJ2-7, with D possibly matching TRBD2 (6 bases). This CDR3 has 15 residues. Trimming cost V 1 base and J 0 bases, with 10 bases left between them. Germline V gives CDR1 SEHNR, CDR2 FQNEAQ (reference sequence). DNA of the CDR3: TGTGCCAGCAGCTTAGATGGGGGAGGCTCCTACGAGCAGTACTTC. The encoded protein is CASSLDGGGSYEQYF.

The chain is built from TRBV2 and TRBJ2-5; weak D call: TRBD1 (5 bases). This CDR3 comprises 14 residues. V was shortened by 6 bases and J by 0 bases, with 11 bases between the two germline ends. Germline V gene data show CDR1 as SNHLY and CDR2 as FYNNEI. The CDR3 coding sequence is TGTGCCAGCAGACACGACAGAAACCAAGAGACCCAGTACTTC. Its protein product is CASRHDRNQETQYF.

The gene calls are TRBV20-1 and TRBJ1-2; 7 positions match TRBD1. V was clipped by 5 bases and J by 8 bases; unmatched bases: 11. The CDR3 is made up of 13 amino acids. CDR1 and CDR2 from the germline V gene are DFQATT and SNEGSKA (reference sequence). The CDR3 sequence is CSARDRVSLGYTF. The CDR3 DNA follows: TGCAGTGCTCGTGACAGGGTATCGTTGGGCTACACCTTC.

The chain employs TRBV2 and TRBJ2-1; 13 bases line up with TRBD2. The V segment lost 7 bases and the J segment 4 bases; nucleotides outside the gene matches: 7. CDR3 length equals 16 residues. Germline V gives CDR1 SNHLY, CDR2 FYNNEI. This CDR3 is CASTETSGRTYNEQFF. The CDR3 region has the DNA TGTGCCAGCACTGAGACTAGCGGGAGGACATACAATGAGCAGTTCTTC.

CDR3 DNA: TGTGCCAGCAGCCGATCCGGGAGCGATAGAGGGGAGCTGTTTTTT. The encoded protein is CASSRSGSDRGELFF. This sequence joins TRBV6-5 and TRBJ2-2, with D possibly being TRBD2 (6 bases). The CDR3 extends over 15 amino acids. Germline V lookup: CDR1 MNHEY, CDR2 SVGAGI. Trimming removed 6 bases at V and 8 bases at J, with 19 bases between.

This clone was counted only a few times. CDR3 loop: CAISVRLAYEQYF. CDR3 coding DNA: TGTGCCATCAGTGTACGGCTAGCCTACGAGCAGTACTTC. V and J are TRBV10-3 and TRBJ2-7, with D hard to call. This CDR3 is 13 amino acids long. Trimming removed 4 bases at V and 2 bases at J, with 9 bases between. Germline CDR1 is ENHRY and CDR2 is SYGVKD.

V gene TRBV19 combines with J gene TRBJ1-1; tentative D call: TRBD1 (5 bases). This CDR3 is built from 15 residues. The V gene lost 5 bases and the J gene lost 0 bases, with 13 bases spanning the gap. Germline V gene data show CDR1 as LNHDA and CDR2 as SQIVND (reference sequence). Here the CDR3 DNA reads TGTGCCAGTAGTTCAACAGGACGGGTGAACACTGAAGCTTTCTTT. It encodes CASSSTGRVNTEAFF.

This clone occurred once. The V call is TRBV2, the J call TRBJ2-5; 10 nucleotides line up with TRBD2. The CDR3 is made up of 14 amino acids. Trimming at V came to 6 bases and at J to 2 bases, leaving 3 bases not matched to a gene. CDR1 is SNHLY and CDR2 is FYNNEI in the germline V gene. The DNA of the CDR3 is TGTGCCAGCAGAGAGGGACTAGCGCAAGAGACCCAGTACTTC. This translates into CASREGLAQETQYF.

The chain combines TRBV10-2 with TRBJ1-5; the D is unclear. V was trimmed by 7 bases and J by 1 base, leaving 8 bases between them. The CDR3 totals 13 residues. The germline CDR1 and CDR2 sequences are WSHSY and SAAADI. CDR3 bases: TGCGCCAGCATGAGGTTGAGCAATCAGCCCCAGCATTTT. Translating it yields CASMRLSNQPQHF.

The V call is TRBV27, the J call TRBJ2-5; 9 bases agree with TRBD2. V lost 3 bases and J lost 2; bases outside the gene matches: 4. This CDR3 comprises 15 residues. Germline V gene data show CDR1 as MNHEY and CDR2 as SMNVEV (reference sequence). CDR3 nucleotides: TGTGCCAGCAGTTTGAATAGCGGGGGACAAGAGACCCAGTACTTC. Its protein is CASSLNSGGQETQYF.

This CDR3 reads CAISALTGDNEQFF. CDR3 coding DNA: TGTGCCATCAGTGCCCTGACGGGGGACAATGAGCAGTTCTTC. The chain combines TRBV10-3 with TRBJ2-1; tentatively, D is TRBD2 (6 bases). The CDR3 sequence is 14 residues long. V dropped 4 bases and J dropped 5 bases, with 12 bases sitting between them. Germline V lookup: CDR1 ENHRY, CDR2 SYGVKD.

This chain links TRBV27 with TRBJ2-1; unclear D gene. Germline loops: CDR1 MNHEY, CDR2 SMNVEV (reference sequence). Trimming removed 4 bases from V and 2 bases from J, with 9 bases in between. The CDR3 consists of 14 residues. The chain's CDR3 is CASSSIDTYNEQFF. CDR3 sequence (DNA): TGTGCCAGCAGTTCGATTGACACCTACAATGAGCAGTTCTTC.

The J gene is TRBJ1-2, the V gene TRBV2; D perhaps matches TRBD1 (5 bases). Trimming cost V 2 bases and J 4 bases, with 11 bases left between them. Germline values: CDR1 SNHLY, CDR2 FYNNEI. The length of the CDR3 is 14 residues. The CDR3 is CASSEMGRLYGYTF. The CDR3 DNA follows: TGTGCCAGCAGTGAAATGGGGCGCCTCTATGGCTACACCTTC.

The rearrangement links TRBV5-1 to TRBJ1-2; D is unclear. The germline CDR1 and CDR2 sequences are SGHRS and YFSETQ. The germline V and J ends were trimmed by 1 base and 8 bases, with 12 bases remaining between them. The CDR3 spans 13 residues. The CDR3 DNA is TGCGCCAGCAGCTTGTCGGGTACTCTGGGCTACACCTTC. It encodes CASSLSGTLGYTF.

With respect to this clone: The same CDR3 is also encoded by other DNA sequences in this sample. The rearrangement joins TRBV5-6 to TRBJ1-3; TRBD1 is a possible D gene (5 bases). The CDR3 length is 14 residues. CDR1 and CDR2 (germline): SGHDT, YYEEEE. Trimming removed 2 bases at V and 3 bases at J, with 9 bases between. The CDR3 loop reads CASSFGTGGNTIYF. CDR3 sequence (DNA): TGTGCCAGCAGCTTCGGGACTGGTGGAAACACCATATATTTT. Supplemented by reference TRBV5-6 and TRBJ1-3, the full variable domain reads DAGVTQSPTHLIKTRGQQVTLRCSPKSGHDTVSWYQQALGQGPQFIFQYYEEEERQRGNFPDRFSGHQFPNYSSELNVNALLLGDSALYLCASSFGTGGNTIYFGEGSWLTVV.

The V call is TRBV19, the J call TRBJ1-4, with D possibly matching TRBD1 (6 bases). Between the trimmed V and J ends, which lost 8 bases and 5 bases, there was a span of 18 bases. Germline V gives CDR1 LNHDA, CDR2 SQIVND (reference sequence). The CDR3 runs 15 residues. The CDR3 spells CASEKPGQRNEKLFF. CDR3 sequence (DNA): TGTGCCAGTGAGAAACCGGGACAAAGAAATGAAAAACTGTTTTTT.

V and J are TRBV19 and TRBJ1-1, with D maybe TRBD1 (5 bases). The CDR3 runs to 12 residues. CDR1 and CDR2 from the germline V gene are LNHDA and SQIVND (reference sequence). V lost 11 bases and J lost 2, with 12 bases in between. The CDR3 region is CAAGGRNTEAFF. DNA for the CDR3: TGTGCCGCGGGGGGAAGAAACACTGAAGCTTTCTTT.

The genes are TRBV28 and TRBJ1-4; the D gene is possibly TRBD1 (5 bases). Germline loops: CDR1 MDHEN, CDR2 SYDVKM. V shed 6 bases and J shed 7 bases, with 18 bases lying between them. This CDR3 is built from 15 residues. The chain's CDR3 is CASRPSPGQGEKLFF. The CDR3 nucleotides are TGTGCCAGCAGGCCCTCCCCAGGACAAGGTGAAAAACTGTTTTTT.

This rearrangement joins TRBV5-4 to TRBJ2-3, with TRBD1 matching 7 bases. The CDR3 is 17 residues long. In germline, CDR1 is SGHNT, CDR2 YYREEE (reference sequence). V dropped 4 bases and J dropped 0; count of bases not matched to a gene: 11. The CDR3 sequence: CASSTPPGGSSTDTQYF. CDR3 in DNA: TGTGCCAGCAGCACGCCGCCAGGGGGTTCCAGCACAGATACGCAGTATTTT.

Here the CDR3 DNA reads TGTGCCAGTACGAGAGATCCATACTCTGGAAACACCATATATTTT. Translated: CASTRDPYSGNTIYF. This sequence joins TRBV19 and TRBJ1-3, with D unclear. The CDR3 runs to 15 residues. Trimming cost V 7 bases and J 0 bases, with 13 bases left between them. Per germline, CDR1 LNHDA and CDR2 SQIVND (reference sequence).

The chain employs TRBV15 and TRBJ2-3; a possible D gene is TRBD1 (6 bases). CDR1 LNHNV and CDR2 YYDKDF come from the germline V gene (reference sequence). Trimming cost V 5 bases and J 2 bases, with 11 bases left between them. This CDR3 contains 14 residues. This CDR3 reads CATSVRGYTDTQYF. The CDR3 region has the DNA TGTGCCACCAGCGTTAGGGGGTACACAGATACGCAGTATTTT.

The chain combines TRBV5-5 with TRBJ1-4; D remains unclear. This CDR3 is 14 amino acids long. Germline V CDR1 and CDR2: SGHKS, YYEKEE (reference sequence). V was clipped by 1 base and J by 0 bases, with 4 bases between them. Here the CDR3 reads CASSLRTTNEKLFF. The DNA of the CDR3 is TGTGCCAGCAGCTTGCGTACAACTAATGAAAAACTGTTTTTT.

This clone was picked up one time. The chain couples TRBV11-2 to TRBJ2-7, with TRBD1 identical over 7 bases. With V trimmed by 5 bases and J by 2 bases, 9 bases remained unmatched. This CDR3 has 15 amino acids. In germline, CDR1 is SGHAT, CDR2 FQNNGV. CDR3 in amino acids: CASSIGTATTYEQYF. CDR3 coding DNA: TGTGCCAGCAGCATCGGGACAGCCACCACCTACGAGCAGTACTTC.

The chain joins TRBV5-1 to TRBJ1-1; 8 positions match TRBD1. The length of the CDR3 is 15 residues. Germline V gene sequence: CDR1 SGHRS, CDR2 YFSETQ. J was trimmed by 1 base and V by 4 bases; bases with no gene match: 6. The CDR3 loop reads CASSPSGGPNTEAFF. The CDR3 DNA follows: TGCGCCAGCAGCCCGTCAGGGGGCCCGAACACTGAAGCTTTCTTT.